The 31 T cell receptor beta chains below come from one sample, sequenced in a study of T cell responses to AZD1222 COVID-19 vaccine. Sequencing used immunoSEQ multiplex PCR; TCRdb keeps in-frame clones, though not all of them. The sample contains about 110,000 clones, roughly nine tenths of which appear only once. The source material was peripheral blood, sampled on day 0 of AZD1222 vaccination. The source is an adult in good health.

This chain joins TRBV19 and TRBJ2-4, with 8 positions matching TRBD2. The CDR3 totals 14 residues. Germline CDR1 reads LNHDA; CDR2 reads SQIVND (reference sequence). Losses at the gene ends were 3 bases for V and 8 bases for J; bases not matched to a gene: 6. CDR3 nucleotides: TGTGCCAGTAGTATCGGGGGGGCAGATGACATTCAGTACTTC. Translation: CASSIGGADDIQYF. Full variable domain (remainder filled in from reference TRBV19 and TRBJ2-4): DGGITQSPKYLFRKEGQNVTLSCEQNLNHDAMYWYRQDPGQGLRLIYYSQIVNDFQKGDIAEGYSVSREKKESFPLTVTSAQKNPTAFYLCASSIGGADDIQYFGAGTRLSVL.

The CDR3 nucleotides read TGTGCCAGCAGCCTACCTATGACAGGAAGTCGGCTCGGGGCCAACGTCCTGACTTTC. This sequence encodes CASSLPMTGSRLGANVLTF. This chain connects TRBV14 to TRBJ2-6; D might be TRBD1 (6 bases). The CDR3 length is 19 residues. The V gene lost 4 bases and the J gene lost 4 bases, with 23 bases spanning the gap. Germline CDR1 is SGHDN and CDR2 is FVKESK.

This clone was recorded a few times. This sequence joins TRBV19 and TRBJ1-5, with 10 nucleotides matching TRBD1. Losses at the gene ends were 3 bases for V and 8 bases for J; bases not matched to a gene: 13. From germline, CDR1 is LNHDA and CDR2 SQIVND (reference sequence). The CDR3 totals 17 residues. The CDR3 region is CASSIARQGAGWEPQHF. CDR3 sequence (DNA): TGTGCCAGTAGTATTGCGAGACAGGGGGCAGGTTGGGAGCCCCAGCATTTT.

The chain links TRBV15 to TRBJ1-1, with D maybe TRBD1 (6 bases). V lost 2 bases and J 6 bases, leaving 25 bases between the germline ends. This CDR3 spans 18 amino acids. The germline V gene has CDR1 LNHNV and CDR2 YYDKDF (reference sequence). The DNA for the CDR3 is TGTGCCACCAGCAGACCACTCGGGAATACAGGGTTCGACGCTGAAGCTTTCTTT. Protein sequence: CATSRPLGNTGFDAEAFF.

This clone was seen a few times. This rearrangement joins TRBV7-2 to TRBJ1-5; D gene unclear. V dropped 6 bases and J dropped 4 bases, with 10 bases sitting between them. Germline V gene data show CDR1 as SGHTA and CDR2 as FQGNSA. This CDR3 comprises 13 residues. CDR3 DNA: TGTGCCAGCAGTTCCGATCAGAATCAGCCCCAGCATTTT. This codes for CASSSDQNQPQHF.

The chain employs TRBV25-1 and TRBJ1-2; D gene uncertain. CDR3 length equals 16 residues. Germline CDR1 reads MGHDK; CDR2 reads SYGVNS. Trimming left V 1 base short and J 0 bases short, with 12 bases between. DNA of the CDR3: TGTGCCAGCAGTGAATCCCCAGGTTGGACTAACTATGGCTACACCTTC. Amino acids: CASSESPGWTNYGYTF.

The CDR3 loop reads CASSPPGGGYEQYF. The CDR3, as DNA: TGTGCCAGCAGTCCCCCCGGGGGGGGCTACGAGCAGTACTTC. The V call is TRBV28, the J call TRBJ2-7, with 8 bases fitting TRBD2. V lost 5 bases, J lost 3 bases, and 6 bases stayed unmatched. Germline CDR1 and CDR2: MDHEN and SYDVKM. The CDR3 runs to 14 residues. Using reference TRBV28 and TRBJ2-7 for the parts outside the CDR3, the full variable domain is DVKVTQSSRYLVKRTGEKVFLECVQDMDHENMFWYRQDPGLGLRLIYFSYDVKMKEKGDIPEGYSVSREKKERFSLILESASTNQTSMYLCASSPPGGGYEQYFGPGTRLTVT.

The CDR3 sequence: CASSQKGSEKLFF. CDR3 nucleotide sequence: TGTGCCAGCAGCCAAAAGGGTAGCGAAAAACTGTTTTTT. This chain joins TRBV3-1 (or the pseudogene TRBV3-2) and TRBJ1-4, with D hard to call. This CDR3 comprises 13 residues. Germline lookup yields CDR1 LGHDT and CDR2 YNNKEL (reference sequence). The V end lost 2 bases, the J end lost 8 bases, and 9 bases lay between the germline ends.

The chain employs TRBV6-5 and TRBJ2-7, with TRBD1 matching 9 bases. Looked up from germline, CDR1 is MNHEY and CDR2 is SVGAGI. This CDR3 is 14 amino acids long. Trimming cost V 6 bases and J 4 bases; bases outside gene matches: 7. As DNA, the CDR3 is TGTGCCAGCAGACCCGGGACAGGGATTTACGAGCAGTACTTC. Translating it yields CASRPGTGIYEQYF.

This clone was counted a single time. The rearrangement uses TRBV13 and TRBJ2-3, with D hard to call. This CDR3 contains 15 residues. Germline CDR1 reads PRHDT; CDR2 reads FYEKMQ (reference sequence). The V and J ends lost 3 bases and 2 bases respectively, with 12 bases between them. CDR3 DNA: TGTGCCAGCAGCTTCTGGCAGGACCCCACAGATACGCAGTATTTT. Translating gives CASSFWQDPTDTQYF.

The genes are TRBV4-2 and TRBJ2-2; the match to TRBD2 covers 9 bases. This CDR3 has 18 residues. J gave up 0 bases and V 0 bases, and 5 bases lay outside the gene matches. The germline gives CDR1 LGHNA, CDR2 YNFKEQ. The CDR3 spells CASSQDGSGRSNTGELFF. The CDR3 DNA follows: TGTGCCAGCAGCCAAGATGGCAGCGGGAGGTCGAACACCGGGGAGCTGTTTTTT.

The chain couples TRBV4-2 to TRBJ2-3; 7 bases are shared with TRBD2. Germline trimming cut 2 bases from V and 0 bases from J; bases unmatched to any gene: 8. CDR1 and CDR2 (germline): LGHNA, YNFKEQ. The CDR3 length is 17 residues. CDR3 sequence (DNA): TGTGCCAGCAGCCAACCTATCGGGGGAGGGAGCACAGATACGCAGTATTTT. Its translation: CASSQPIGGGSTDTQYF.

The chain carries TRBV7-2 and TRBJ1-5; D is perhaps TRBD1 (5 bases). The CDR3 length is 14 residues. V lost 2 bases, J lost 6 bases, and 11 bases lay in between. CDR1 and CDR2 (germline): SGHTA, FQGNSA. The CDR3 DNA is TGTGCCAGCAGCTTATCCCGGGGCCCTCAGCCCCAGCATTTT. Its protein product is CASSLSRGPQPQHF. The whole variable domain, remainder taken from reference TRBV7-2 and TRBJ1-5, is GAGVSQSPSNKVTEKGKDVELRCDPISGHTALYWYRQSLGQGLEFLIYFQGNSAPDKSGLPSDRFSAERTGGSVSTLTIQRTQQEDSAVYLCASSLSRGPQPQHFGDGTRLSIL.

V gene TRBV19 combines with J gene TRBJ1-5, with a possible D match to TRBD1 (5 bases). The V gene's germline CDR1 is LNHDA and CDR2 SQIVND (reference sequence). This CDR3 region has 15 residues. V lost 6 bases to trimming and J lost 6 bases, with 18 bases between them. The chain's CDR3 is CASRIPGPGVQPQHF. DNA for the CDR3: TGTGCCAGTAGAATTCCGGGACCGGGCGTTCAGCCCCAGCATTTT.

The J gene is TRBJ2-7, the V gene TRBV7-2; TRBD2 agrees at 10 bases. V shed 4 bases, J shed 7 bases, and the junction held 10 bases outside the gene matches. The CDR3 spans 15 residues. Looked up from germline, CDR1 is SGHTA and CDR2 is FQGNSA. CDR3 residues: CASSSSGRGPTEQYF. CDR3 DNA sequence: TGTGCCAGCAGCTCGAGCGGGAGGGGTCCTACGGAGCAGTACTTC.

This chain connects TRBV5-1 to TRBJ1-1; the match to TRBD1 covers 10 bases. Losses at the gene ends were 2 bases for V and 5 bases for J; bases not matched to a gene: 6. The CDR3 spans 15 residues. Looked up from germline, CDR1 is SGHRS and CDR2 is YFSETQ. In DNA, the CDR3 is TGCGCCAGCAGCTTCCTCGGACAGGGGGTAACTGAAGCTTTCTTT. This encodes CASSFLGQGVTEAFF.

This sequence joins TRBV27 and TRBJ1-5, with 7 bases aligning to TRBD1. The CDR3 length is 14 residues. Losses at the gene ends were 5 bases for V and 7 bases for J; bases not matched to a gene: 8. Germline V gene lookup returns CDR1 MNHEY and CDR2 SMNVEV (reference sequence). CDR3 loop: CASSPRQGRQPQHF. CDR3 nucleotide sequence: TGTGCCAGCAGTCCCCGACAGGGAAGACAGCCCCAGCATTTT.

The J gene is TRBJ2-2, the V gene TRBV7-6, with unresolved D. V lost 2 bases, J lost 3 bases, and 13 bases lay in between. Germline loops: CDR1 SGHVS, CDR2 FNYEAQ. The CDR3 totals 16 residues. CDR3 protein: CASSLSPERYTGELFF. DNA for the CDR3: TGTGCCAGCAGCTTAAGCCCCGAGAGGTACACCGGGGAGCTGTTTTTT. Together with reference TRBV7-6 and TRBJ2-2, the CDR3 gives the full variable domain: GAGVSQSPRYKVTKRGQDVALRCDPISGHVSLYWYRQALGQGPEFLTYFNYEAQQDKSGLPNDRFSAERPEGSISTLTIQRTEQRDSAMYRCASSLSPERYTGELFFGEGSRLTVL.

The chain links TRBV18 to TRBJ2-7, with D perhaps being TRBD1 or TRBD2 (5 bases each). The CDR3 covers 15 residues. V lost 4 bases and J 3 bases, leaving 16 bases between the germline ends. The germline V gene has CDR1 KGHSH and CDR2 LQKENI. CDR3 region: CASSRGAGDIYEQYF. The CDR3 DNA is TGTGCCAGCTCACGAGGGGCCGGAGACATCTACGAGCAGTACTTC.

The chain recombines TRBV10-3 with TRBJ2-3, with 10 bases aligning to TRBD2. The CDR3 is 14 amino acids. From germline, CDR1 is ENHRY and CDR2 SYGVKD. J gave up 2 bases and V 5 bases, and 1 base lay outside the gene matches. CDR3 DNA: TGTGCCATCAGTCTAGCGGGAGTCACAGATACGCAGTATTTT. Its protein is CAISLAGVTDTQYF.

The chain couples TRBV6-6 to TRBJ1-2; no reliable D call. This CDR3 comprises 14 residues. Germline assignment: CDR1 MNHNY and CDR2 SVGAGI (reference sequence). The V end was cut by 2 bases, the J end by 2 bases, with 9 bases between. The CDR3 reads CASSYRALNYGYTF. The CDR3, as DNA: TGTGCCAGCAGTTACAGGGCCTTAAACTATGGCTACACCTTC.

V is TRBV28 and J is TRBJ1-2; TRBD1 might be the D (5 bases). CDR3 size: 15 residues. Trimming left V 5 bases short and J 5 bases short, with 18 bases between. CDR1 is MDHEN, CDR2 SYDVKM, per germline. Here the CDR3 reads CASSQLQGVWYGYTF. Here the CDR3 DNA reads TGTGCCAGCAGTCAGCTTCAGGGAGTTTGGTATGGCTACACCTTC.

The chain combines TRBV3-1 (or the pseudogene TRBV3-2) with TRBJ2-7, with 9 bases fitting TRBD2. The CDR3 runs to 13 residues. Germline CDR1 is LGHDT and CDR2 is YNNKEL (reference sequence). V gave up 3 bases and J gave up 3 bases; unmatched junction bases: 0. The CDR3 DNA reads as TGTGCCAGCAGCCAGCGGGAGGGCTACGAGCAGTACTTC. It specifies CASSQREGYEQYF.

CDR3 loop: CSARTHYEQYF. In nucleotides, the CDR3 is TGCAGTGCTAGGACACACTACGAGCAGTACTTC. The chain carries TRBV20-1 and TRBJ2-7; D is unclear. The CDR3 has 11 residues. The germline gives CDR1 DFQATT, CDR2 SNEGSKA (reference sequence). The germline V and J ends were trimmed by 3 bases and 3 bases, with 6 bases remaining between them.

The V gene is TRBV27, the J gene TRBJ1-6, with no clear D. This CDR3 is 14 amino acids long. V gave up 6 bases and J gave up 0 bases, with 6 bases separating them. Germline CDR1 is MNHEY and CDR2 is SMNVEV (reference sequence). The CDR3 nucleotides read TGTGCCAGCAGGGACTACTCCTATAATTCACCCCTCCACTTT. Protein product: CASRDYSYNSPLHF.

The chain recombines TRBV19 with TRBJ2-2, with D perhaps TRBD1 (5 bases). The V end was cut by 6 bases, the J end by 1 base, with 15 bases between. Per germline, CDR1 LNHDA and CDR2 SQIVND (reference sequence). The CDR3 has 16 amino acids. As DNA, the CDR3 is TGTGCCAGTAGGTCGTGGCAGGGCGAGAACACCGGGGAGCTGTTTTTT. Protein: CASRSWQGENTGELFF.

CDR3 region: CATSRDKGGRAGDEQYF. As DNA, the CDR3 is TGTGCCACCAGCAGAGATAAAGGCGGGAGGGCCGGCGACGAGCAGTACTTC. The chain is built from TRBV15 and TRBJ2-7; 9 bases are a match to TRBD2. The CDR3 consists of 17 residues. After removal of 0 bases from V and 5 bases from J, the junction contained 11 bases not matched to a gene. Germline loops: CDR1 LNHNV, CDR2 YYDKDF (reference sequence).

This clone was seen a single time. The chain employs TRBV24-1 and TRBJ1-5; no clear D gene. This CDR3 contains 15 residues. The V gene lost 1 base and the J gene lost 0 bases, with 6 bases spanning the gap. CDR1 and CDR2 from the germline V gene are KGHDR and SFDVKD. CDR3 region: CATSDFPRSNQPQHF. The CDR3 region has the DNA TGTGCCACCAGTGATTTCCCCCGTAGCAATCAGCCCCAGCATTTT.

The CDR3 DNA sequence: TGCAGTGCTAGTGGTCGCACCGGGGAGCTGTTTTTT. Protein product: CSASGRTGELFF. The V gene is TRBV20-1, the J gene TRBJ2-2; no clear D gene. Trimming stripped 3 bases from V and 4 bases from J, with 6 bases between. The CDR3 totals 12 residues. Germline-derived CDR1 and CDR2 are DFQATT and SNEGSKA (reference sequence).

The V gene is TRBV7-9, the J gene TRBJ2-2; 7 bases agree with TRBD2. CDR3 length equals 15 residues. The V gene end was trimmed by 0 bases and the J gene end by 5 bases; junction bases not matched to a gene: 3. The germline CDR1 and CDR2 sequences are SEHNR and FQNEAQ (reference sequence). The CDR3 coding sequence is TGTGCCAGCAGCTTAGCGGCGGGAGTTACCGGGGAGCTGTTTTTT. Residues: CASSLAAGVTGELFF.

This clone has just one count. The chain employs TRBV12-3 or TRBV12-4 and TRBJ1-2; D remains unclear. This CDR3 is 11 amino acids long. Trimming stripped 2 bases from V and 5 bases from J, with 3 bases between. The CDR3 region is CASSLSYGYTF. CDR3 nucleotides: TGTGCCAGCAGTTTATCTTATGGCTACACCTTC.